Sequencing of this TCR beta chain was carried out in a study of patients and donors after allogeneic stem cell transplantation. In its sample, this clonotype was seen many times. This CDR3 spans 14 amino acids. Germline loops: CDR1 DFQATT, CDR2 SNEGSKA (reference sequence). V gave up 3 bases and J gave up 6 bases; unmatched junction bases: 7. TCRdb processed the RT-PCR reads anew with MiXCR; each CDR3 protein has one entry. This sample has 800,000 to 1,000,000 distinct CDR3 sequences; under 20% occur once, and the top ten carry roughly 6.4%. Specimen: blood, either unsorted or a sorted T cell fraction (not recorded which). This receptor was obtained from a human donor who was either an allogeneic HSCT recipient or a stem cell or donor lymphocyte infusion donor (not recorded which). It is not recorded whose cells these are; they may come from a transplant donor. This chain uses TRBV20-1 with TRBJ2-2; TRBD1 matches at 7 bases. The CDR3 DNA is TGCAGTGCTAGTTCTCACAGGGGCCCCGGGGAGCTGTTTTTT. Its translation is CSASSHRGPGELFF.